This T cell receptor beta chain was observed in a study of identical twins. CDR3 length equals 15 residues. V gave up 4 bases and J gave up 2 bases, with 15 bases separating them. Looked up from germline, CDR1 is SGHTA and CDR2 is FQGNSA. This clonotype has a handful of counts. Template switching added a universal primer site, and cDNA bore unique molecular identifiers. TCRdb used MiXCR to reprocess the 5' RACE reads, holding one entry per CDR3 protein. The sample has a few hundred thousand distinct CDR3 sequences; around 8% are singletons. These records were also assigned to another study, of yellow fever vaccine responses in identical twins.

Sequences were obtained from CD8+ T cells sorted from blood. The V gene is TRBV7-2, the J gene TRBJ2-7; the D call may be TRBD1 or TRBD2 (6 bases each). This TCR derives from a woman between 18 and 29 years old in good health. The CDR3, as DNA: TGTGCCAGCAGCTATGCCGGGGGCAGGGCCTACGAGCAGTACTTC. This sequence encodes CASSYAGGRAYEQYF.